The 5 T cell receptor beta chains below come from one sample, sequenced in a study of cytomegalovirus exposure and HLA in healthy donors. Use of 60 Vbeta and 13 Jbeta primers characterized the PCR. Some clones are missing from TCRdb's copy, which holds only in-frame ones; the method was immunoSEQ multiplex PCR. The profile covers some 120,000 clones, with more than 75% appearing a single time and more than 1.5% taken by the ten largest. Sequencing used PBMCs. The receptors were gathered from a young man in good health and CMV-seronegative.

The chain uses TRBV19 and TRBJ2-1; possible D gene TRBD2, 7 bases. The ends were cut back, 10 bases at V and 5 bases at J, with 18 bases in the middle. The CDR3 length is 14 residues. CDR1 is LNHDA, CDR2 SQIVND, per germline (reference sequence). Here the CDR3 DNA reads TGTGCCACTCGGGGGCTAGCGGACGACAATGAGCAGTTCTTC. Translated: CATRGLADDNEQFF. Looking up the rest from reference TRBV19 and TRBJ2-1 gives the full variable domain: DGGITQSPKYLFRKEGQNVTLSCEQNLNHDAMYWYRQDPGQGLRLIYYSQIVNDFQKGDIAEGYSVSREKKESFPLTVTSAQKNPTAFYLCATRGLADDNEQFFGPGTRLTVL.

This sequence joins TRBV19 and TRBJ2-1; 8 bases agree with TRBD2. The length of the CDR3 is 16 residues. CDR1 is LNHDA, CDR2 SQIVND, per germline (reference sequence). Trimming cost V 5 bases and J 0 bases; bases outside gene matches: 6. The CDR3 here is CASSLAGLASYNEQFF. The CDR3 coding sequence is TGTGCCAGTAGTTTGGCCGGACTAGCCTCCTACAATGAGCAGTTCTTC.

V and J are TRBV9 and TRBJ1-1; D ambiguous. The CDR3 spans 13 residues. V was trimmed by 0 bases and J by 5 bases, leaving 8 bases between them. Germline CDR1 reads SGDLS; CDR2 reads YYNGEE. The chain's CDR3 is CASSVVEGTEAFF. CDR3 in DNA: TGTGCCAGCAGCGTAGTAGAGGGAACTGAAGCTTTCTTT.

The chain employs TRBV4-2 and TRBJ2-1; TRBD1 matches at 8 bases. CDR3 size: 14 residues. From germline, CDR1 is LGHNA and CDR2 YNFKEQ. The ends lost 2 bases at V and 5 bases at J; junction bases unmatched: 2. The CDR3 coding sequence is TGTGCCAGCAGCCAACAGGGGGCAGACAATGAGCAGTTCTTC. It encodes CASSQQGADNEQFF.

This sequence joins TRBV6-7 and TRBJ1-1, with D tentatively TRBD1 (6 bases). TRBV6-7 is an ORF; its function is uncertain. V gave up 9 bases and J gave up 1 base, with 15 bases separating them. The CDR3 runs 14 residues. CDR3 region: CARRPQGRNTEAFF. For the CDR3, the DNA is TGTGCCAGGAGACCTCAGGGGCGGAACACTGAAGCTTTCTTT.